Presented here are 31 T cell receptor beta chains from one specimen sequenced in a study of blood T cell repertoires in COVID-19. Sequencing used immunoSEQ multiplex PCR; TCRdb keeps in-frame clones, though not all of them. The data contain tens of thousands of clones, roughly 90% of them singletons. The specimen was peripheral blood. Every receptor here comes from a man aged 80 or over with acute or convalescent COVID-19.

This sequence joins TRBV5-8 and TRBJ1-1; D is perhaps TRBD1 (6 bases). Between the trimmed V and J ends, which lost 0 bases and 5 bases, there was a span of 17 bases. The germline gives CDR1 SGHTS, CDR2 YDEGEE. There are 16 residues in the CDR3. DNA of the CDR3: TGTGCCAGCAGCTTGGTTGGGACACCACTACCGACTGAAGCTTTCTTT. Protein: CASSLVGTPLPTEAFF.

This clone appeared a single time. The chain carries TRBV3-1 (or the pseudogene TRBV3-2) and TRBJ1-1, with TRBD1 identical over 9 bases. This CDR3 comprises 14 residues. J was trimmed by 1 base and V by 6 bases; bases with no gene match: 3. Germline V gives CDR1 LGHDT, CDR2 YNNKEL (reference sequence). The chain's CDR3 is CASRGTGPNTEAFF. As DNA, the CDR3 is TGTGCCAGCAGAGGGACAGGGCCGAACACTGAAGCTTTCTTT.

J is TRBJ2-4 and V is TRBV18; 10 nucleotides align to TRBD1. This CDR3 region has 18 residues. The germline CDR1 and CDR2 sequences are KGHSH and LQKENI. The trim removed 3 bases at V and 7 bases at J, leaving 15 bases unmatched. The CDR3 DNA reads as TGTGCCAGCTCACCTACCCTGGGGACAGGGGACTATGACAACATTCAGTACTTC. Translation gives CASSPTLGTGDYDNIQYF.

The J gene is TRBJ2-6, the V gene TRBV6-7, with D possibly TRBD2 on 6 matching bases. TRBV6-7 is an open reading frame, and its role is uncertain. There are 18 residues in the CDR3. Trimming left V 4 bases short and J 0 bases short, with 16 bases between. CDR3 sequence reads: CASSFAGTSSSGANVLTF. The CDR3, as DNA: TGTGCCAGCAGTTTCGCCGGGACTTCAAGCTCTGGGGCCAACGTCCTGACTTTC.

This sequence joins TRBV7-2 and TRBJ1-2, with 8 bases aligning to TRBD1. V lost 4 bases to trimming and J lost 2 bases; unmatched junction nucleotides: 6. The CDR3 is 15 amino acids. CDR1 and CDR2 from the germline V gene are SGHTA and FQGNSA. The CDR3 here is CASSSGTGSNYGYTF. The CDR3 coding sequence is TGTGCCAGCAGCTCGGGGACAGGTTCAAACTATGGCTACACCTTC.

The J gene is TRBJ1-3, the V gene TRBV3-1 (or the pseudogene TRBV3-2); TRBD1 aligns across 8 bases. This CDR3 has 14 residues. The V gene's germline CDR1 is LGHDT and CDR2 YNNKEL (reference sequence). The V and J ends lost 5 bases and 2 bases, in that order; junction bases with no gene match: 2. CDR3 DNA sequence: TGTGCCAGCAGCGACAGGGGCACTGGAAACACCATATATTTT. It is translated as CASSDRGTGNTIYF.

The V call is TRBV4-1, the J call TRBJ1-2; no reliable D call. This CDR3 has 13 residues. The V gene lost 2 bases and the J gene lost 6 bases, with 10 bases spanning the gap. The germline gives CDR1 MGHRA, CDR2 YSYEKL. For the CDR3, the DNA is TGCGCCAGCAGCCAACCGGGGAGGGATGGCTACACCTTC. This translates into CASSQPGRDGYTF.

The chain uses TRBV29-1 and TRBJ1-1; 9 positions match TRBD1. The V gene end was trimmed by 7 bases and the J gene end by 4 bases; junction bases not matched to a gene: 7. Germline loops: CDR1 SQVTM, CDR2 ANQGSEA. This CDR3 comprises 13 residues. CDR3 coding DNA: TGCAGCGCATACGGGACAGGGACCACTGAAGCTTTCTTT. This codes for CSAYGTGTTEAFF.

The chain carries TRBV7-2 and TRBJ1-2; 8 positions match TRBD1. The CDR3 length is 14 residues. From germline, CDR1 is SGHTA and CDR2 FQGNSA. V was pared by 2 bases and J by 4 bases, with 3 bases of the junction left unmatched. CDR3 nucleotide sequence: TGTGCCAGCAGCTTACAGGGGGCGACCTATGGCTACACCTTC. It encodes CASSLQGATYGYTF.

This clone has just a few counts. The chain uses TRBV19 and TRBJ2-3; 9 bases match TRBD2. Germline V gives CDR1 LNHDA, CDR2 SQIVND (reference sequence). The V and J ends lost 2 bases and 4 bases, in that order; junction bases with no gene match: 4. This CDR3 is 15 amino acids long. The chain's CDR3 is CASSISGGRSDTQYF. CDR3 nucleotide sequence: TGTGCCAGTAGTATAAGCGGGGGGAGGTCAGATACGCAGTATTTT.

This clone was seen a single time. This chain connects TRBV3-1 (or the pseudogene TRBV3-2) to TRBJ2-7; 7 bases align to TRBD1. The CDR3 loop spans 14 amino acids. After removal of 4 bases from V and 3 bases from J, the junction contained 6 bases not matched to a gene. Germline V lookup: CDR1 LGHDT, CDR2 YNNKEL (reference sequence). The CDR3: CASSRDRVYYEQYF. As DNA, the CDR3 is TGTGCCAGCAGCCGCGACAGGGTCTACTACGAGCAGTACTTC.

The chain has TRBV5-1 and TRBJ1-2, with a possible D match to TRBD1 (5 bases). Germline V gene sequence: CDR1 SGHRS, CDR2 YFSETQ. The V gene lost 0 bases and the J gene lost 2 bases, with 8 bases spanning the gap. There are 14 residues in the CDR3. The CDR3 loop reads CASSLEQANYGYTF. In DNA form, the CDR3 reads TGCGCCAGCAGCTTGGAACAGGCCAACTATGGCTACACCTTC. The whole variable domain, remainder taken from reference TRBV5-1 and TRBJ1-2, is KAGVTQTPRYLIKTRGQQVTLSCSPISGHRSVSWYQQTPGQGLQFLFEYFSETQRNKGNFPGRFSGRQFSNSRSEMNVSTLELGDSALYLCASSLEQANYGYTFGSGTRLTVV.

The chain employs TRBV11-3 and TRBJ2-1; TRBD1 matches at 9 bases. The length of the CDR3 is 18 residues. V dropped 5 bases and J dropped 7; count of bases not matched to a gene: 18. Germline CDR1 and CDR2: SGHNT and YENEEA. The CDR3 here is CASSPTGTGPRLGNEQFF. DNA for the CDR3: TGTGCCAGCAGCCCAACCGGGACAGGGCCCCGGTTGGGGAATGAGCAGTTCTTC.

CDR3 nucleotides: TGTGCCAGCACCCCGGGACAGGGTCGAAACACCATATATTTT. It encodes CASTPGQGRNTIYF. V gene TRBV6-6 combines with J gene TRBJ1-3, with 9 bases matching TRBD1. This CDR3 contains 14 residues. The V segment lost 7 bases and the J segment 5 bases; nucleotides outside the gene matches: 6. Germline assignment: CDR1 MNHNY and CDR2 SVGAGI (reference sequence).

This clone was picked up a small number of times. The chain carries TRBV7-9 and TRBJ1-1, with no clear D. V dropped 4 bases and J dropped 5 bases, with 5 bases sitting between them. Per germline, CDR1 SEHNR and CDR2 FQNEAQ (reference sequence). The CDR3 is 11 residues long. The CDR3 coding sequence is TGTGCCAGCAGCTACGGGACTGAAGCTTTCTTT. It yields the protein CASSYGTEAFF.

J is TRBJ1-2 and V is TRBV2; tentative D call: TRBD1 (6 bases). The CDR3 consists of 13 residues. Germline CDR1 and CDR2: SNHLY and FYNNEI. V lost 1 base and J 8 bases, leaving 11 bases between the germline ends. The CDR3 coding sequence is TGTGCCAGCAGTGAAGACAGGGCCTACGGCTACACCTTC. It codes for CASSEDRAYGYTF.

The chain uses TRBV11-2 and TRBJ2-7; 7 bases map to TRBD1. The CDR3 totals 14 residues. J gave up 7 bases and V 3 bases, and 9 bases lay outside the gene matches. Germline V gene lookup returns CDR1 SGHAT and CDR2 FQNNGV. CDR3 DNA: TGTGCCAGCAGCTTCCCCCTCAGGGGGTCTGAGCAGTACTTC. It translates to CASSFPLRGSEQYF.

The V call is TRBV29-1, the J call TRBJ1-1; possible D gene TRBD1, 6 bases. CDR1 SQVTM and CDR2 ANQGSEA come from the germline V gene. V was clipped by 6 bases and J by 1 base, with 12 bases between them. This CDR3 comprises 13 residues. CDR3 amino acids: CSVATTGNTEAFF. CDR3 bases: TGCAGCGTGGCTACGACAGGGAACACTGAAGCTTTCTTT.

This clone was observed once. V gene TRBV5-1 combines with J gene TRBJ2-2; a possible D gene is TRBD1 (5 bases). The V and J ends lost 0 bases and 2 bases respectively, with 11 bases between them. CDR1 is SGHRS, CDR2 YFSETQ, per germline. The CDR3 has 16 residues. The chain's CDR3 is CASSLEGAVNTGELFF. CDR3 nucleotide sequence: TGCGCCAGCAGCTTGGAAGGGGCAGTCAACACCGGGGAGCTGTTTTTT.

The rearrangement links TRBV6-5 to TRBJ2-2; 9 bases line up with TRBD1. CDR3 length equals 14 residues. V was clipped by 7 bases and J by 2 bases; unmatched bases: 2. The germline V gene has CDR1 MNHEY and CDR2 SVGAGI. The CDR3 DNA reads as TGTGCCAGCATGGGACAGGGTAACACCGGGGAGCTGTTTTTT. It codes for CASMGQGNTGELFF.

This chain links TRBV7-2 with TRBJ2-3; TRBD2 might be the D (5 bases). V lost 1 base and J lost 0, with 8 bases in between. The germline CDR1 and CDR2 sequences are SGHTA and FQGNSA. This CDR3 is built from 15 residues. As DNA, the CDR3 is TGTGCCAGCAGCTTAGGGGGAGCTAGCACAGATACGCAGTATTTT. It encodes CASSLGGASTDTQYF.

The chain couples TRBV5-8 to TRBJ2-1; 11 bases agree with TRBD1. Germline CDR1 SGHTS, CDR2 YDEGEE. The CDR3 is 14 amino acids. Unmatched junction bases numbered 5, after V lost 4 bases and J lost 8 bases. This chain's CDR3 is CASSPGTGGDEQFF. As DNA, the CDR3 is TGTGCCAGCAGCCCCGGGACAGGGGGGGATGAGCAGTTCTTC.

A few counts support this clone. This sequence joins TRBV9 and TRBJ1-1; D remains unclear. This CDR3 spans 14 amino acids. V shed 5 bases and J shed 1 base, with 12 bases lying between them. Germline values: CDR1 SGDLS, CDR2 YYNGEE. CDR3 sequence (DNA): TGTGCCAGCAGTGAAAAACTGAGGAACACTGAAGCTTTCTTT. This gives the protein CASSEKLRNTEAFF.

The chain links TRBV15 to TRBJ2-7; 7 bases fit TRBD1. The V segment lost 0 bases and the J segment 4 bases; nucleotides outside the gene matches: 12. Germline assignment: CDR1 LNHNV and CDR2 YYDKDF (reference sequence). The CDR3 has 17 amino acids. The CDR3 DNA reads as TGTGCCACCAGCAGAGATGGACAGGCAACCGTAAAGTACGAGCAGTACTTC. Its translation: CATSRDGQATVKYEQYF.

This sequence joins TRBV29-1 and TRBJ1-1; TRBD1 matches at 9 bases. With 6 bases clipped from V and 3 bases from J, the junction kept 5 bases outside the gene matches. Germline V lookup: CDR1 SQVTM, CDR2 ANQGSEA. The CDR3 is 13 residues long. This CDR3 is CSVNRGLYTEAFF. The CDR3 coding sequence is TGCAGCGTCAACAGGGGGCTCTACACTGAAGCTTTCTTT.

The chain uses TRBV5-1 and TRBJ2-5; 9 nucleotides match TRBD1. CDR1 is SGHRS, CDR2 YFSETQ, per germline. The CDR3 spans 14 residues. Trimming cost V 5 bases and J 5 bases; bases outside gene matches: 7. The CDR3 region has the DNA TGCGCCAGCAGAATAACAGGGGGCGTGGAGACCCAGTACTTC. Translating it yields CASRITGGVETQYF.

V usage is TRBV10-1 and J usage is TRBJ2-1, with D possibly being TRBD2 (5 bases). The germline gives CDR1 WNHNN, CDR2 SYGVQD (reference sequence). V was trimmed by 2 bases and J by 9 bases, leaving 11 bases between them. CDR3 length: 13 amino acids. DNA of the CDR3: TGCGCCAGCAGTGAGACCCTAGGGAGTGAGCAGTTCTTC. Its protein product is CASSETLGSEQFF.

CDR3 loop: CASSQTANYGYTF. As DNA, the CDR3 is TGTGCCAGCAGTCAGACTGCTAACTATGGCTACACCTTC. V is TRBV12-3 or TRBV12-4 and J is TRBJ1-2, with unresolved D. The V and J ends lost 5 bases and 0 bases respectively, with 7 bases between them. The CDR3 runs to 13 residues.

The chain is built from TRBV6-1 and TRBJ1-1, with D uncertain. Germline values: CDR1 MNHNS, CDR2 SASEGT. The CDR3 spans 15 residues. The V gene lost 1 base and the J gene lost 2 bases, with 11 bases spanning the gap. This CDR3 is CASSEGRGVNTEAFF. CDR3 nucleotide sequence: TGTGCCAGCAGTGAAGGACGTGGAGTCAACACTGAAGCTTTCTTT.

This clone has only a few counts. The chain joins TRBV9 to TRBJ1-5; tentative D call: TRBD1 (5 bases). This CDR3 comprises 14 residues. Germline V gives CDR1 SGDLS, CDR2 YYNGEE. Trimming took off 0 bases at V and 5 bases at J, with 9 bases between the two ends. The CDR3 reads CASSVDGGDQPQHF. In DNA form, the CDR3 reads TGTGCCAGCAGCGTAGATGGAGGGGATCAGCCCCAGCATTTT.

The chain employs TRBV2 and TRBJ1-4; 7 bases are shared with TRBD1. CDR3 length equals 16 residues. The germline V gene encodes CDR1 SNHLY and CDR2 FYNNEI. Trimming removed 7 bases from V and 8 bases from J; junction bases left unmatched: 16. Here the CDR3 reads CASMQGGRGFGEKLFF. The CDR3 nucleotides are TGTGCCAGCATGCAGGGGGGACGGGGCTTTGGGGAAAAACTGTTTTTT.